These 5 T cell receptor beta chains were all obtained from the same sample, sequenced in a study of PD-1 blockade in mismatch repair-deficient tumors. Libraries were prepared by immunoSEQ multiplex PCR; TCRdb keeps only in-frame clonotypes and omits some of them. Of 17,000 or so clones in the sample, 75% to 90% were seen once. Specimen: PBMCs, collected roughly 23 weeks after starting pembrolizumab. The receptors derive from an adult with mismatch repair-deficient cancer.

The chain recombines TRBV7-9 with TRBJ1-1; D uncertain. The V and J ends lost 4 bases and 3 bases respectively, with 27 bases between them. The CDR3 loop spans 19 amino acids. Looked up from germline, CDR1 is SEHNR and CDR2 is FQNEAQ (reference sequence). The CDR3 spells CASSSSPGRREVGDTEAFF. Written as DNA, the CDR3 is TGTGCCAGCAGCTCGTCCCCAGGACGGAGGGAGGTCGGTGACACTGAAGCTTTCTTT.

This chain uses TRBV4-2 with TRBJ2-5, with a weak D call TRBD2 (7 bases). The CDR3 has 17 amino acids. Germline-derived CDR1 and CDR2 are LGHNA and YNFKEQ. V lost 1 base and J 4 bases, leaving 19 bases between the germline ends. CDR3 in amino acids: CASSQGGSSGGGETQYF. The DNA of the CDR3 is TGTGCCAGCAGCCAAGGAGGATCTAGCGGAGGGGGAGAGACCCAGTACTTC.

The chain couples TRBV13 to TRBJ2-2, with TRBD2 identical over 15 bases. This CDR3 has 17 residues. Per germline, CDR1 PRHDT and CDR2 FYEKMQ (reference sequence). Trimming took 7 bases from V and 3 from J; bases not matched to a gene: 6. CDR3 residues: CASTGLAGGPDTGELFF. DNA for the CDR3: TGTGCCAGCACCGGACTAGCGGGAGGGCCCGACACCGGGGAGCTGTTTTTT.

V is TRBV9 and J is TRBJ1-1, with 8 bases fitting TRBD1. V was pared by 4 bases and J by 0 bases, with 8 bases of the junction left unmatched. Germline-derived CDR1 and CDR2 are SGDLS and YYNGEE. The CDR3 totals 16 residues. CDR3 amino acids: CASSSGGGSVNTEAFF. In DNA, the CDR3 is TGTGCCAGCAGCTCAGGGGGCGGGTCTGTGAACACTGAAGCTTTCTTT.

This chain links TRBV4-2 with TRBJ1-5; TRBD1 might be the D (6 bases). The CDR3 is 15 amino acids. The germline V gene has CDR1 LGHNA and CDR2 YNFKEQ. The V and J ends lost 0 bases and 7 bases respectively, with 13 bases between them. The CDR3 region has the DNA TGTGCCAGCAGCCAAGAACAGGGAGTAGGCCAGCCCCAGCATTTT. As protein: CASSQEQGVGQPQHF.